Each of the 24 T cell receptor beta chains below was sequenced from the same sample in a study of T-cell reconstitution after alpha-beta-depleted transplantation in children (TCRdb year 2016). The sample's treatment or condition label, decoded: allogeneic hematopoietic cell transplantation with graft depleted of TCRalphabeta T cells and CD19 B cells. The library was obtained by PCR. TCRdb names Illumina HiSeq 2500 as the instrument used. TCR library preparation used molecular barcoding, with unique molecular identifiers applied to normalize quantification of the TCRbeta repertoire. TCRdb handled the public reads itself, with Q25 trimming in fastp and clone calling in MiXCR, and kept productive beta chains. Every entry covers one CDR3 protein and lists the most common genes and DNA from its rows. The sample yields some 550,000 distinct CDR3 sequences; 23% were counted once. The top ten clones comprise roughly 14% of the sample.

Here the sequenced sample was PBMCs, mostly from graft donor cells, taken 360 days after TCRalphabeta/CD19-depleted stem cell transplant. These receptor sequences come from a boy under two years old who had a stem cell transplant for acute myeloid leukemia, so the T cells may come from the graft donor.

This chain joins TRBV5-1 and TRBJ1-1; D gene ambiguous. V dropped 0 bases and J dropped 4 bases, with 13 bases sitting between them. Germline CDR1 is SGHRS and CDR2 is YFSETQ. The CDR3 runs 15 residues. CDR3 nucleotides: TGCGCCAGCAGCTTGGGTCCGGAAGGGAGCACTGAAGCTTTCTTT. As protein: CASSLGPEGSTEAFF.

The rearrangement uses TRBV6-5 and TRBJ2-1, with TRBD1 matching 9 bases. Germline V gene lookup returns CDR1 MNHEY and CDR2 SVGAGI. With V trimmed by 6 bases and J by 7 bases, 7 bases remained unmatched. This CDR3 is built from 14 residues. The CDR3 bases are TGTGCCAGCAGCTTACAGGGGGCTGGGAATGAGCAGTTCTTC. Its translation: CASSLQGAGNEQFF.

This clonotype turned up a few times. The rearrangement links TRBV7-2 to TRBJ2-7, with 9 bases aligning to TRBD2. V was clipped by 1 base and J by 7 bases; unmatched bases: 8. CDR1 and CDR2 (germline): SGHTA, FQGNSA. The CDR3 length is 15 residues. The CDR3 is CASSLGGGGAVEQYV. DNA of the CDR3: TGTGCCAGCAGCTTAGGGGGCGGGGGGGCGGTGGAGCAGTACGTC.

This clonotype was seen at least ten times. V gene TRBV2 combines with J gene TRBJ2-7; tentatively, D is TRBD2 (5 bases). Between the trimmed V and J ends, which lost 3 bases and 0 bases, there was a span of 9 bases. The CDR3 has 14 amino acids. Germline values: CDR1 SNHLY, CDR2 FYNNEI. The CDR3 bases are TGTGCCAGCAGTGAGAAAGGGAGCTCCTACGAGCAGTACGTC. Its protein is CASSEKGSSYEQYV.

This clonotype was seen a single time. The CDR3 is CAWSLQRASVTGELFF. CDR3 DNA sequence: TGTGCCTGGAGTCTACAACGGGCTAGCGTGACCGGGGAGCTGTTTTTT. The J gene is TRBJ2-2, the V gene TRBV30, with D perhaps matching TRBD2 (6 bases). In germline, CDR1 is GTSNPN, CDR2 SVGIG (reference sequence). This CDR3 spans 16 amino acids. Trimming pared 2 bases from V and 5 bases from J, leaving 18 bases between.

This chain links TRBV20-1 with TRBJ2-2; 8 bases map to TRBD1. The CDR3 is 14 amino acids. The V gene's germline CDR1 is DFQATT and CDR2 SNEGSKA (reference sequence). V dropped 3 bases and J dropped 5; count of bases not matched to a gene: 5. The CDR3 here is CSASWTGQTGELFF. In DNA form, the CDR3 reads TGCAGTGCTAGCTGGACAGGGCAGACCGGGGAGCTGTTTTTT.

This clonotype was found a few times. The genes are TRBV5-4 and TRBJ2-1; 7 bases map to TRBD2. In germline, CDR1 is SGHNT, CDR2 YYREEE (reference sequence). The CDR3 has 15 residues. Trimming cost V 4 bases and J 2 bases; bases outside gene matches: 6. DNA for the CDR3: TGTGCCAGCAGCCACGGCGGGGGTCCCTACAATGAGCAGTTCTTC. Protein: CASSHGGGPYNEQFF.

Only a few counts were recorded for this clonotype. V is TRBV9 and J is TRBJ2-1; D tentatively reads TRBD1 or TRBD2 (5 bases each). The V gene's germline CDR1 is SGDLS and CDR2 YYNGEE. V was shortened by 1 base and J by 5 bases, with 13 bases between the two germline ends. The CDR3 contains 15 residues. The CDR3 DNA is TGTGCCAGCAGCGTATTTTGGGGACCTAACAATGAGCAGTTCTTC. Residues: CASSVFWGPNNEQFF.

This clonotype appeared a few times. The rearrangement uses TRBV6-5 and TRBJ1-1, with no clear D. This CDR3 comprises 18 residues. The germline gives CDR1 MNHEY, CDR2 SVGAGI. V shed 4 bases and J shed 0 bases, with 21 bases lying between them. The CDR3 region has the DNA TGTGCCAGCAGTTCTACTCGGGCCCGTGGGCCTATGAACACTGAAGCTTTCTTT. It is translated as CASSSTRARGPMNTEAFF.

This clonotype came up a few times. V gene TRBV6-1 combines with J gene TRBJ2-5, with TRBD2 identical over 8 bases. The CDR3 sequence is 15 residues long. Germline values: CDR1 MNHNS, CDR2 SASEGT. J gave up 5 bases and V 6 bases, and 11 bases lay outside the gene matches. The DNA of the CDR3 is TGTGCCAGCAGGAAACCGGGACTAGGAGTGGAGACCCAGTACTTC. Translation gives CASRKPGLGVETQYF.

This clonotype was detected a few times. In nucleotides, the CDR3 is TGTGCCATCAGTGATCCCGGGACTAGCGGGGGAATCGAGCAGTTCTTC. Amino acids: CAISDPGTSGGIEQFF. This chain uses TRBV10-3 with TRBJ2-1; 14 nucleotides agree with TRBD2. CDR1 and CDR2 (germline): ENHRY, SYGVKD. The CDR3 runs 16 residues. V dropped 3 bases and J dropped 10; count of bases not matched to a gene: 8.

The CDR3 DNA reads TGTGCCAGCAGCTTGGATGGGGGTCCCGGGGAGCTGTTTTTT. Protein: CASSLDGGPGELFF. The V and J genes are TRBV5-5 and TRBJ2-2; D might be TRBD1 or TRBD2, each matching 5 bases. The V gene's germline CDR1 is SGHKS and CDR2 YYEKEE (reference sequence). Trimming pared 0 bases from V and 6 bases from J, leaving 9 bases between. This CDR3 has 14 amino acids.

This clonotype was observed a handful of times. J is TRBJ2-7 and V is TRBV18, with a weak D call TRBD2 (6 bases). The V end was cut by 3 bases, the J end by 4 bases, with 16 bases between. This CDR3 is 15 amino acids long. Germline-derived CDR1 and CDR2 are KGHSH and LQKENI. The CDR3 loop reads CASSPGGLHAYEQYV. DNA of the CDR3: TGTGCCAGCTCACCCGGGGGTCTTCACGCTTACGAGCAGTACGTC.

In its sample, this clonotype was seen a few times. The chain uses TRBV12-3 or TRBV12-4 and TRBJ1-5, with D unclear. The CDR3 sequence is 12 residues long. Trimming removed 5 bases at V and 7 bases at J, with 9 bases between. Here the CDR3 DNA reads TGTGCCAGCAGTCCGTTAAAACAGCCCCAGCATTTT. Protein: CASSPLKQPQHF.

This clonotype showed up many times. In nucleotides, the CDR3 is TGCGCCAGCAGCAACCCGGGACCGAACCTCTCGGGGGAGCAGTACTTC. Translating gives CASSNPGPNLSGEQYF. This chain connects TRBV5-1 to TRBJ2-7, with D perhaps TRBD1 or TRBD2 (5 bases each). V lost 4 bases and J 7 bases, leaving 24 bases between the germline ends. Germline-derived CDR1 and CDR2 are SGHRS and YFSETQ. The CDR3 totals 16 residues.

In its sample, this clonotype was seen many times. The chain carries TRBV12-3 or TRBV12-4 and TRBJ2-7; unclear D gene. Trimming left V 3 bases short and J 6 bases short, with 12 bases between. This CDR3 has 13 amino acids. The CDR3, as DNA: TGTGCCAGCAGTTTCGAGGTAGTACGCGAGCAGTACTTC. It translates to CASSFEVVREQYF.

The sample holds a few counts of this clonotype. V and J are TRBV7-8 and TRBJ1-5; D is unresolved. The V end lost 2 bases, the J end lost 0 bases, and 8 bases lay between the germline ends. CDR3 size: 15 residues. Germline values: CDR1 SGHVS, CDR2 FQNEAQ. This CDR3 reads CASSLSAVSNQPQHF. DNA for the CDR3: TGTGCCAGCAGCTTAAGCGCCGTTAGCAATCAGCCCCAGCATTTT.

The V call is TRBV5-5, the J call TRBJ2-1; TRBD2 agrees at 13 bases. V shed 0 bases and J 9 bases; nucleotides not matched to a gene: 9. The germline CDR1 and CDR2 sequences are SGHKS and YYEKEE (reference sequence). CDR3 length: 17 residues. CDR3 in DNA: TGTGCCAGCAGCTTGGTGCCCGGGACTAGCGGGGAGGGTGAGCAGTTCTTC. Protein: CASSLVPGTSGEGEQFF.

The sample holds many counts of this clonotype. V and J are TRBV12-3 or TRBV12-4 and TRBJ2-2; D is uncertain. V shed 8 bases and J shed 5 bases, with 15 bases lying between them. The CDR3 has 14 amino acids. The CDR3 nucleotides are TGTGCCAGCTCTCCGCCCATTGGGACCGGGGAGCTGTTTTTT. Residues: CASSPPIGTGELFF.

The chain recombines TRBV7-9 with TRBJ1-1, with a weak D call TRBD1 (5 bases). Germline V gene lookup returns CDR1 SEHNR and CDR2 FQNEAQ (reference sequence). V lost 5 bases, J lost 0 bases, and 16 bases lay in between. This CDR3 has 16 residues. The CDR3 sequence is CASSPEWDALNTEAFF. Written as DNA, the CDR3 is TGTGCCAGCAGCCCAGAATGGGACGCGTTGAACACTGAAGCTTTCTTT.

The table lists this clonotype with a few counts. J is TRBJ2-7 and V is TRBV20-1; D call uncertain. Deletions cut 5 bases from V and 3 bases from J, with 11 bases between. The germline V gene encodes CDR1 DFQATT and CDR2 SNEGSKA (reference sequence). The CDR3 has 12 residues. The CDR3 reads CSADYHSYEQYF. The DNA of the CDR3 is TGCAGTGCTGATTACCACAGCTACGAGCAGTACTTC.

This chain joins TRBV28 and TRBJ2-2, with TRBD1 matching over 9 bases. After removal of 6 bases from V and 5 bases from J, the junction contained 10 bases not matched to a gene. The CDR3 is 16 residues long. Germline-derived CDR1 and CDR2 are MDHEN and SYDVKM. The CDR3 here is CASSPRPGQGTGELFF. The CDR3 bases are TGTGCCAGCAGCCCCAGACCGGGACAGGGAACCGGGGAGCTGTTTTTT.

This clonotype was recorded many times. The gene calls are TRBV20-1 and TRBJ2-7; TRBD1 might be the D (6 bases). Germline CDR1 DFQATT, CDR2 SNEGSKA (reference sequence). Trimming took 3 bases from V and 10 from J, leaving 16 bases between them. The CDR3 covers 12 residues. The CDR3: CSASWGLPEQYF. The CDR3 region has the DNA TGCAGTGCTAGCTGGGGGCTTCCCGAACAGTACTTC.

The chain recombines TRBV20-1 with TRBJ2-2, with 12 nucleotides matching TRBD1. Germline assignment: CDR1 DFQATT and CDR2 SNEGSKA (reference sequence). CDR3 length: 14 amino acids. Germline trimming cut 4 bases from V and 7 bases from J; bases unmatched to any gene: 4. CDR3 sequence reads: CSAKWDRGLGELFF. Written as DNA, the CDR3 is TGCAGTGCTAAATGGGACAGGGGGCTCGGGGAGCTGTTTTTT.